This T cell receptor (beta chain) was identified in a study of control samples from healthy donors and cancer patients. CDR1 is KGHSH and CDR2 is LQKENI in the germline V gene. This CDR3 has 15 residues. The germline V and J ends were trimmed by 4 bases and 2 bases, with 13 bases remaining between them. Only in-frame clones appear in the TCRdb table, and some are missing; sequencing was by immunoSEQ multiplex PCR. The sample has 60,000 to 95,000 clones, around 86% seen once. The rearrangement links TRBV18 to TRBJ2-3; the D gene is possibly TRBD2 (5 bases). This clonotype was obtained from a woman aged 45-60 years with colorectal cancer. Sample: PBMCs. The CDR3 loop reads CASSQGLLTTDTQYF. The CDR3 DNA reads TGTGCCAGCTCACAAGGACTCCTAACCACAGATACGCAGTATTTT.